A single TCR beta chain is shown here with its context. What it binds is unknown. The sample comes from a study of T cell responses to AZD1222 COVID-19 vaccine. The CDR3 contains 12 residues. CDR1 and CDR2 from the germline V gene are MNHEY and SVGAGI. V gave up 8 bases and J gave up 6 bases; unmatched junction bases: 7. The method was immunoSEQ multiplex PCR; TCRdb's version includes in-frame clones alone and lacks a portion of them. This table has 74,000 or so clones, around 84% appearing once. Study-level findings and limits: Distributed over spike, vaccine-associated CD4 TCRs predominated at 160-218 and 743-854. White British ancestry dominated among donors, who included more females, and clonal diversity was possibly underestimated. Spike-specific TCR depth and breadth grew after two AZD1222 doses.

The TCR sequence derives from an adult in good health. The material was peripheral blood, obtained on day 0 of AZD1222 vaccination. V and J are TRBV6-5 and TRBJ2-7; 7 nucleotides align to TRBD2. CDR3 region: CASGEGRGEQYF. The CDR3 region has the DNA TGTGCCAGCGGGGAGGGACGGGGCGAGCAGTACTTC.